Listed below are T cell receptor beta chains from one sample, sequenced in a study of Graves' ophthalmopathy and Graves' hyperthyroidism. Using its own MiXCR run on the multiplex PCR reads, TCRdb lists one record per CDR3 protein. Found here are 200,000 to 250,000 distinct CDR3 sequences, about 22% of them singletons; the top ten hold roughly 44%. Sequenced material: peripheral blood. All receptors derive from a woman between 50 and 59 years old with Graves' ophthalmopathy. Both conserved end residues are part of each CDR3. Each record gives: J gene, D gene, V gene, clone size, CDR3 DNA, CDR3 protein. The D gene is left open where the match is weak. Clone size appears in some rows only: once, few, many, or a class for an expanded clone.

>TRBJ1-5|-|TRBV15|many
TGTGCCACCAGCAGTCACAAGGATCAGCCCCAGCATTTT
CATSSHKDQPQHF
>TRBJ2-5|-|TRBV28|many
TGTGCCAGCAGTTCGCCGGGTCTCCGGACGTACCAAGAGACCCAGTACTTC
CASSSPGLRTYQETQYF
>TRBJ2-5|-|TRBV30|many
TGTGCCTGCGGGGAACAAGAGACCCAGTACTTC
CACGEQETQYF
>TRBJ2-3|TRBD1|TRBV12-3/TRBV12-4|few
TGTGCCAGCAGTTTTTGGATGTTAGGGACAGGGGGCTCCCATACGCAGTATTTT
CASSFWMLGTGGSHTQYF
>TRBJ2-1|TRBD1|TRBV6-1|few
TGTGCCAGCAGTGGGACAGGGGCTCGTGAGCAGTTCTTC
CASSGTGAREQFF
>TRBJ1-3|-|TRBV5-1|-
TGCGCCAGCAGCTTACCCGCAGGGGACGGAAACACCATATATTTT
CASSLPAGDGNTIYF
>TRBJ2-5|-|TRBV20-1|many
TGCAGTGCTAGGGGCGGACAGTCCTTCCAAGAGACCCAGTACTTC
CSARGGQSFQETQYF
>TRBJ1-1|-|TRBV12-3/TRBV12-4|many
TGTGCCAGCACCGAGACTACCTTGAACACTGAAGCTTTCTTT
CASTETTLNTEAFF
>TRBJ2-7|-|TRBV12-3/TRBV12-4|many
TGTGCCAGCAGCGAATCCGGGACGAGCTCCTACGAGCAGTACTTC
CASSESGTSSYEQYF
>TRBJ2-7|TRBD1|TRBV24-1|-
TGTGCCACCAGTTGGGGACAGGGCTACGAGCAGTACTTC
CATSWGQGYEQYF
>TRBJ1-2|-|TRBV7-2|few
TGTGCCAGCAGCTTAGTAGGGGGTCGTGGCTACACCTTC
CASSLVGGRGYTF
>TRBJ1-2|-|TRBV28|many
TGTGCCAGCAGTTCCCCCGCAAGGGCGGCTGGCTACACCTTC
CASSSPARAAGYTF
>TRBJ1-3|TRBD1|TRBV20-1|many
TGCAGTGCTACACCGGGACAGGGGAGAGGAAACACCATATATTTT
CSATPGQGRGNTIYF
>TRBJ1-1|-|TRBV14|many
TGTGCCAGCAGCCCCAGAAAGCGAAACACTGAAGCTTTCTTT
CASSPRKRNTEAFF
>TRBJ2-7|TRBD2|TRBV7-8|many
TGTGCCAGCAGCTCTCCAGGGACTAGCGGGAGGATCGAGCAGTACTTC
CASSSPGTSGRIEQYF
>TRBJ2-5|TRBD2|TRBV29-1|-
TGCAGCGTCGCACCGCGGGAGAAAGAGACCCAGTACTTC
CSVAPREKETQYF
>TRBJ2-7|TRBD2|TRBV30|-
TGTGCCTGGAGTGTACTCGGCGGGAGTGGCTACGAGCAGTACTTC
CAWSVLGGSGYEQYF
>TRBJ1-6|-|TRBV6-5|-
TGTGCCAGCAGTTACTCGTGGGTTGGGTCCTATAATTCACCCCTCCACTTT
CASSYSWVGSYNSPLHF
>TRBJ1-2|-|TRBV9|many
TGTGCCAGCAGCCAAATGGGCTATGGCTACACCTTC
CASSQMGYGYTF
>TRBJ2-5|-|TRBV12-3/TRBV12-4|-
TGTGCCAGCAGTGGCAGGGGATTAGAAGAGACCCAGTACTTC
CASSGRGLEETQYF
>TRBJ2-2|-|TRBV24-1|many
TGTGCCACCAGTGATTTGCAAAGTTGGGAGCTGTTTTTT
CATSDLQSWELFF